This T cell receptor beta chain was recovered during a study of CD8 T cells in cerebrospinal fluid in Alzheimer's disease. TCRdb reprocessed the 10x single-cell sequencing reads, keeping one entry per CDR3 protein, no DNA. This sample's clone table lists over a thousand distinct CDR3 sequences. By frequency, this clonotype registers medium-sized. The CDR3 runs to 12 residues. Per the germline V gene, CDR1 is MNHNS and CDR2 is SASEGT. Neurodegeneration in patients was confirmed with biomarkers including neurofilament, amyloid-beta and tau. The sequenced material came from cerebrospinal fluid. The J gene is TRBJ2-1, the V gene TRBV6-1. This TCR came from a human donor with Parkinson's disease. CDR3 sequence reads: CASSKSWNEQFF.